The 30 T cell receptor beta chains below come from one sample, sequenced in a study of T cell changes during pregnancy in multiple sclerosis. This table comes from immunoSEQ multiplex PCR, and its TCRdb copy is limited to in-frame clones, with some not included. The sample contains approximately 20,000 clones, roughly 85% of which appear only once. The sample here was CD8+ T cells from peripheral blood mononuclear cells, taken in the third trimester of pregnancy. The receptor source for this set is a female donor in good health, enrolled as a control in a pregnancy study.

This chain uses TRBV6-6 with TRBJ2-2; the match to TRBD1 covers 7 bases. The germline V gene encodes CDR1 MNHNY and CDR2 SVGAGI (reference sequence). Trimming cost V 6 bases and J 0 bases; bases outside gene matches: 7. This CDR3 contains 16 residues. CDR3: CASRPHGQANTGELFF. DNA for the CDR3: TGTGCCAGCAGACCCCACGGACAGGCGAACACCGGGGAGCTGTTTTTT.

The chain joins TRBV14 to TRBJ1-5; 8 nucleotides match TRBD1. Germline V gene data show CDR1 as SGHDN and CDR2 as FVKESK. The V gene end was trimmed by 1 base and the J gene end by 1 base; junction bases not matched to a gene: 15. CDR3 length: 20 amino acids. CDR3 amino acids: CASSQALKTGVVRSNQPQHF. The CDR3 DNA sequence: TGTGCCAGCAGCCAAGCTCTGAAGACAGGGGTGGTACGGAGCAATCAGCCCCAGCATTTT. The full variable domain, completed using reference TRBV14 and TRBJ1-5, is EAGVTQFPSHSVIEKGQTVTLRCDPISGHDNLYWYRRVMGKEIKFLLHFVKESKQDESGMPNNRFLAERTGGTYSTLKVQPAELEDSGVYFCASSQALKTGVVRSNQPQHFGDGTRLSIL.

This clone has more than one count but fewer than ten. The V call is TRBV4-2, the J call TRBJ2-6; the match to TRBD2 covers 7 bases. Germline assignment: CDR1 LGHNA and CDR2 YNFKEQ. V lost 5 bases and J lost 0; bases outside the gene matches: 4. There are 16 residues in the CDR3. Written as DNA, the CDR3 is TGTGCCAGCAGCGGGGGGGTAGGCTCTGGGGCCAACGTCCTGACTTTC. Its protein product is CASSGGVGSGANVLTF.

Regarding this clone: One end of the junction is discordant with germline, which a read error may explain. The chain uses TRBV4-2 and TRBJ2-5, with a tentative D call TRBD2 (6 bases). CDR3 length equals 14 residues. The germline V gene encodes CDR1 LGHNA and CDR2 YNFKEQ. The CDR3 DNA reads TGTGCCAGCAGGCAAGGGCTCGGGGGAGAGACCCAGTACTTC. Translated: CASRQGLGGETQYF.

This sequence joins TRBV5-8 and TRBJ2-7; TRBD2 might be the D (6 bases). The CDR3 runs 14 residues. The germline V gene encodes CDR1 SGHTS and CDR2 YDEGEE. V was pared by 4 bases and J by 5 bases, with 16 bases between. The chain's CDR3 is CASSRPAGNDEQYF. As DNA, the CDR3 is TGTGCCAGCAGCCGCCCCGCGGGGAACGACGAGCAGTACTTC.

The chain carries TRBV4-3 and TRBJ2-2; TRBD2 agrees at 7 bases. CDR3 length: 16 amino acids. The ends lost 1 base at V and 2 bases at J; junction bases unmatched: 4. Germline-derived CDR1 and CDR2 are LGHNA and YSLEER. DNA for the CDR3: TGCGCCAGCAGCCAAGCAGGGAGGGGAAACACCGGGGAGCTGTTTTTT. Translation: CASSQAGRGNTGELFF.

The chain has TRBV7-9 and TRBJ1-1, with D possibly being TRBD1 (5 bases). With 4 bases removed from V and 7 bases from J, the gap between germline ends came to 22 bases. The CDR3 totals 16 residues. CDR1 and CDR2 from the germline V gene are SEHNR and FQNEAQ (reference sequence). Here the CDR3 reads CASSWGEGAERGEAFF. The CDR3 region has the DNA TGTGCCAGCAGCTGGGGGGAAGGGGCCGAGCGAGGTGAAGCTTTCTTT. The full variable domain, completed using reference TRBV7-9 and TRBJ1-1, is DTGVSQNPRHKITKRGQNVTFRCDPISEHNRLYWYRQTLGQGPEFLTYFQNEAQLEKSRLLSDRFSAERPKGSFSTLEIQRTEQGDSAMYLCASSWGEGAERGEAFFGQGTRLTVV.

This chain joins TRBV19 and TRBJ1-1; unclear D gene. Trimming shortened V by 0 bases and J by 5 bases, and 16 bases separated the two germline ends. Germline V CDR1 and CDR2: LNHDA, SQIVND (reference sequence). This CDR3 has 16 residues. The DNA of the CDR3 is TGTGCCAGTAGTATAGATCATAGCGTCTCGAGAACTGAAGCTTTCTTT. Protein product: CASSIDHSVSRTEAFF.

V is TRBV19 and J is TRBJ1-2; 8 bases line up with TRBD1. The ends lost 5 bases at V and 7 bases at J; junction bases unmatched: 9. Germline CDR1 reads LNHDA; CDR2 reads SQIVND (reference sequence). The length of the CDR3 is 14 residues. The CDR3, as DNA: TGTGCCAGTAGTGTATCCGGGACAGGTAGTGGCTACACCTTC. Its translation: CASSVSGTGSGYTF.

The V and J genes are TRBV28 and TRBJ2-1, with TRBD2 matching 12 bases. CDR1 and CDR2 from the germline V gene are MDHEN and SYDVKM. This CDR3 region has 13 residues. V trimming: 9 bases; J trimming: 5 bases; junction bases outside the gene matches: 2. The CDR3 is CASWTSGDNEQFF. Here the CDR3 DNA reads TGTGCCAGTTGGACTAGCGGGGACAATGAGCAGTTCTTC.

This chain connects TRBV7-2 to TRBJ2-5, with 11 positions matching TRBD2. The CDR3 runs 16 residues. In germline, CDR1 is SGHTA, CDR2 FQGNSA. The V gene end was trimmed by 0 bases and the J gene end by 5 bases; junction bases not matched to a gene: 5. CDR3 coding DNA: TGTGCCAGCAGCTTAGCGCCTAGCGGGGGGCGGGAGACCCAGTACTTC. This translates into CASSLAPSGGRETQYF.

V gene TRBV19 combines with J gene TRBJ2-3; possibly TRBD1 for D (5 bases). Trimming stripped 7 bases from V and 0 bases from J, with 14 bases between. CDR3 size: 15 residues. In germline, CDR1 is LNHDA, CDR2 SQIVND (reference sequence). CDR3 sequence reads: CASTPLGHSTDTQYF. In DNA form, the CDR3 reads TGTGCCAGTACCCCCCTCGGACATAGCACAGATACGCAGTATTTT.

The chain is built from TRBV7-8 and TRBJ1-2; D gene unclear. The V and J ends lost 2 bases and 1 base respectively, with 17 bases between them. Per germline, CDR1 SGHVS and CDR2 FQNEAQ. The CDR3 runs 17 residues. The CDR3 nucleotides read TGTGCCAGCAGCTTAAACACGAGGATGGAAGATAACTATGGCTACACCTTC. Translated: CASSLNTRMEDNYGYTF.

This clone was seen more than once but under ten times. The V call is TRBV2, the J call TRBJ1-2; D is undetermined. CDR3 length equals 10 residues. Trimming shortened V by 11 bases and J by 8 bases, and 12 bases separated the two germline ends. Germline loops: CDR1 SNHLY, CDR2 FYNNEI. CDR3 in amino acids: CAALLAGYTF. CDR3 nucleotides: TGTGCCGCCTTGCTTGCGGGCTACACCTTC.

The chain recombines TRBV6-5 with TRBJ2-7; weak D call: TRBD1 (7 bases). Germline V CDR1 and CDR2: MNHEY, SVGAGI. V lost 2 bases, J lost 3 bases, and 11 bases lay in between. CDR3 length: 14 residues. The CDR3: CASSYQGGGYEQYF. CDR3 bases: TGTGCCAGCAGTTACCAGGGGGGCGGCTACGAGCAGTACTTC.

The V gene is TRBV9, the J gene TRBJ2-7; a possible D gene is TRBD2 (6 bases). The CDR3 contains 15 residues. Germline CDR1 is SGDLS and CDR2 is YYNGEE. The ends were cut back, 3 bases at V and 0 bases at J, with 13 bases in the middle. This CDR3 is CASSAAGRSSYEQYF. CDR3 sequence (DNA): TGTGCCAGCAGCGCCGCGGGACGTAGCTCCTACGAGCAGTACTTC.

This sequence joins TRBV5-1 and TRBJ2-5, with a possible D match to TRBD1 (5 bases). V was pared by 5 bases and J by 4 bases, with 9 bases between. Germline V gene lookup returns CDR1 SGHRS and CDR2 YFSETQ. The CDR3 is 12 amino acids. The CDR3 region is CASREGVETQYF. The CDR3 DNA sequence: TGCGCCAGCAGGGAAGGGGTAGAGACCCAGTACTTC.

The chain uses TRBV19 and TRBJ1-1; D is perhaps TRBD1 (5 bases). The CDR3 runs to 12 residues. Germline V gives CDR1 LNHDA, CDR2 SQIVND (reference sequence). Trimming took off 5 bases at V and 8 bases at J, with 12 bases between the two ends. CDR3 nucleotide sequence: TGTGCCAGTAGTGACAGCCCCCTCGAAGCTTTCTTT. It encodes CASSDSPLEAFF.

The V and J genes are TRBV6-4 and TRBJ2-6; tentatively, D is TRBD2 (7 bases). Per the germline V gene, CDR1 is MRHNA and CDR2 is SNTAGT. V was shortened by 2 bases and J by 4 bases, with 21 bases between the two germline ends. CDR3 length equals 19 residues. The CDR3 sequence is CASSDPDEGGDWGANVLTF. CDR3 nucleotides: TGTGCCAGCAGTGACCCTGATGAGGGGGGGGATTGGGGGGCCAACGTCCTGACTTTC.

This chain uses TRBV4-3 with TRBJ1-2; D perhaps matches TRBD1 (5 bases). The CDR3 has 15 amino acids. V was shortened by 3 bases and J by 5 bases, with 16 bases between the two germline ends. CDR1 is LGHNA, CDR2 YSLEER, per germline. The CDR3 DNA sequence: TGCGCCAGCAGCCACCCCCGGGGGGGAGATTATGGCTACACCTTC. As protein: CASSHPRGGDYGYTF.

The chain combines TRBV11-2 with TRBJ2-7; 8 bases map to TRBD2. The CDR3 has 15 residues. The V gene's germline CDR1 is SGHAT and CDR2 FQNNGV. With V trimmed by 6 bases and J by 4 bases, 11 bases remained unmatched. The CDR3 DNA reads as TGTGCCAGCAGGCCAACCCTCGGGGGGGGTTACGAGCAGTACTTC. Its protein is CASRPTLGGGYEQYF.

There are a few counts of this clone. This chain's CDR3 is CASSLSGTVSRNTEAFF. The CDR3 DNA follows: TGTGCCAGCAGCTTGTCCGGGACAGTTTCCCGAAACACTGAAGCTTTCTTT. The chain couples TRBV5-5 to TRBJ1-1; TRBD1 agrees at 7 bases. Germline CDR1 reads SGHKS; CDR2 reads YYEKEE (reference sequence). V lost 1 base, J lost 2 bases, and 11 bases stayed unmatched. The CDR3 length is 17 residues.

The chain uses TRBV13 and TRBJ2-7; 7 nucleotides match TRBD2. The CDR3 is 16 amino acids. CDR1 and CDR2 (germline): PRHDT, FYEKMQ (reference sequence). The V gene end was trimmed by 1 base and the J gene end by 2 bases; junction bases not matched to a gene: 8. CDR3 amino acids: CASSLVGAGRAYEQYF. The CDR3 DNA reads TGTGCCAGCAGCTTAGTTGGGGCAGGGAGGGCCTACGAGCAGTACTTC.

The chain employs TRBV6-4 and TRBJ2-1; TRBD2 matches 11 bases. Germline V gene lookup returns CDR1 MRHNA and CDR2 SNTAGT. The CDR3 extends over 15 amino acids. V shed 4 bases and J 6 bases; nucleotides not matched to a gene: 5. The chain's CDR3 is CASSGSSGGFNEQFF. CDR3 nucleotide sequence: TGTGCCAGCAGTGGGTCTAGCGGGGGGTTCAATGAGCAGTTCTTC.

This sequence joins TRBV6-5 and TRBJ1-1; tentative D call: TRBD1 (5 bases). The CDR3 length is 12 residues. Trimming stripped 4 bases from V and 5 bases from J, with 8 bases between. Germline CDR1 MNHEY, CDR2 SVGAGI. CDR3 protein: CASSSGETEAFF. As DNA, the CDR3 is TGTGCCAGCAGTTCGGGGGAGACTGAAGCTTTCTTT.

The chain has TRBV7-2 and TRBJ2-1; D is possibly TRBD1 (6 bases). Trimming pared 5 bases from V and 1 base from J, leaving 12 bases between. Germline CDR1 is SGHTA and CDR2 is FQGNSA. The CDR3 runs 15 residues. The CDR3 coding sequence is TGTGCCAGCAGCGCGGCCACAGGGTCCTACAATGAGCAGTTCTTC. Encoded protein: CASSAATGSYNEQFF.

This rearrangement joins TRBV4-3 to TRBJ1-1; TRBD1 might be the D (6 bases). V dropped 5 bases and J dropped 5 bases, with 12 bases sitting between them. The CDR3 extends over 13 amino acids. The V gene's germline CDR1 is LGHNA and CDR2 YSLEER. Here the CDR3 DNA reads TGCGCCAGCAGCTGGAACAGGGAGACTGAAGCTTTCTTT. It specifies CASSWNRETEAFF.

The DNA of the CDR3 is TGTGCCAGCAGTTTAAGGCAGGGAGGGGAAGCTTTCTTT. Protein sequence: CASSLRQGGEAFF. The V call is TRBV28, the J call TRBJ1-1, with a possible D match to TRBD1 (5 bases). Germline V lookup: CDR1 MDHEN, CDR2 SYDVKM. The V and J ends lost 2 bases and 8 bases respectively, with 12 bases between them. The CDR3 has 13 amino acids.

The rearrangement joins TRBV7-3 to TRBJ2-1; TRBD1 might be the D (6 bases). Germline V gene data show CDR1 as SGHTA and CDR2 as FQGTGA. This CDR3 contains 13 residues. V dropped 5 bases and J dropped 6 bases, with 11 bases sitting between them. The chain's CDR3 is CASSIDRSNEQFF. The CDR3 coding sequence is TGTGCCAGCAGCATAGACAGGAGCAATGAGCAGTTCTTC.

This clone was observed once. The chain uses TRBV27 and TRBJ2-7; 8 nucleotides align to TRBD2. CDR1 is MNHEY, CDR2 SMNVEV, per germline (reference sequence). The CDR3 runs to 15 residues. J was trimmed by 3 bases and V by 5 bases; bases with no gene match: 9. The CDR3 region has the DNA TGTGCCAGCAGTCCCCTGGGGCGGGGGGACTACGAGCAGTACTTC. Translated: CASSPLGRGDYEQYF.